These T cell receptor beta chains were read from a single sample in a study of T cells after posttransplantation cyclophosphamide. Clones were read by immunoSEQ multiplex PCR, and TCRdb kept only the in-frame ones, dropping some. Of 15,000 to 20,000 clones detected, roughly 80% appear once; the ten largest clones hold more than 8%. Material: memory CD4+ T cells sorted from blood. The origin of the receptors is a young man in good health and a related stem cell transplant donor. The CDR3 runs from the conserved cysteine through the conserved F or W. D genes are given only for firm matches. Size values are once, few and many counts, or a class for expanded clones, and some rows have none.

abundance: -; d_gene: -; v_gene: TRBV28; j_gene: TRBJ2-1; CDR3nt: TGTGCCAGCGGGAGAGGAGAGAAGTTCTTC; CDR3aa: CASGRGEKFF
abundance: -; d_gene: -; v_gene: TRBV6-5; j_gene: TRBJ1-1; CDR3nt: TGTGCCAGCAGTTACTCAAGGCGGGGGGGGACTGAAGCTTTCTTT; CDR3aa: CASSYSRRGGTEAFF
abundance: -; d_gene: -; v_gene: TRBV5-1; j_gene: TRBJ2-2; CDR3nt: TGCGCCAGCAGCTTGAACTGGCTAGCGTCCGGGGAGCTGTTTTTT; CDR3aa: CASSLNWLASGELFF
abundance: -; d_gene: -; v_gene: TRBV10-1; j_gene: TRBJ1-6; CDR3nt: TGCGCCAGCAGTGAGACAGTGACAGGAGCTTCACCCCTCCACTTT; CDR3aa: CASSETVTGASPLHF
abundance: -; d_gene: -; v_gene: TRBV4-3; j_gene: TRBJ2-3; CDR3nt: TGCGCCAGCAGCCCGAGAAGCGCGGGCACAGATACGCAGTATTTT; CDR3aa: CASSPRSAGTDTQYF
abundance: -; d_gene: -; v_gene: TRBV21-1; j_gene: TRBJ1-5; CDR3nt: TGTGCCAGCAGCAAACGCAGGGGGAATCAGCCCCAGCATTTT; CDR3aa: CASSKRRGNQPQHF
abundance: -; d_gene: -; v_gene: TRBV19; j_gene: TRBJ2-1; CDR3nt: TGTGCCAGTAGTGCACAGGGGACTTTTGAGCAGTTCTTC; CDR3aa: CASSAQGTFEQFF
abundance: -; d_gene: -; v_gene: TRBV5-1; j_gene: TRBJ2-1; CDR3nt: TGCGCCAGCAGCGGACTACAGGGGAATGAGCAGTTCTTC; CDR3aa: CASSGLQGNEQFF
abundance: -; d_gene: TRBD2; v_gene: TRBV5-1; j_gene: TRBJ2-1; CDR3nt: TGCGCCAGCAGCTTGGGACTAGCGGGGGGGCAGAATGAGCAGTTCTTC; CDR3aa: CASSLGLAGGQNEQFF
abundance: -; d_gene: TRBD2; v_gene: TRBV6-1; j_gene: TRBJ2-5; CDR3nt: TGTGCCAGCACCCGGGGGAGGGGACAAGAGACCCAGTACTTC; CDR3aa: CASTRGRGQETQYF
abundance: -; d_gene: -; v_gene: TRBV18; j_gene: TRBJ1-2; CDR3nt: TGTGCCAGCTCACCAAATGGGGCAGGGAACTATGGCTACACCTTC; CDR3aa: CASSPNGAGNYGYTF
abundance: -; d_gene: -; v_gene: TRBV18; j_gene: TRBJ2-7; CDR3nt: TGTGCCAGCTCACCTCGTTGGCGTAAAGGGGACGAGCAGTACTTC; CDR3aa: CASSPRWRKGDEQYF
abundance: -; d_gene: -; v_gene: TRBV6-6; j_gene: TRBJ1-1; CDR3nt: TGTGCCAGCAGTTACTCGACGGGGTCCGCGGCTTTCTTT; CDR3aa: CASSYSTGSAAFF
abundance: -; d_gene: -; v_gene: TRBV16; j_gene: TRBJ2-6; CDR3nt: TGTGCCAGCAGCCAACGCCAGGGGTATTACGGGGCCAACGTCCTGACTTTC; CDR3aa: CASSQRQGYYGANVLTF
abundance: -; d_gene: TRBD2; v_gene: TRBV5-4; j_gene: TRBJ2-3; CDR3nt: TGTGCCAGCAGCCCCCGACTAGCGGGGGGAACAGATACGCAGTATTTT; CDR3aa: CASSPRLAGGTDTQYF
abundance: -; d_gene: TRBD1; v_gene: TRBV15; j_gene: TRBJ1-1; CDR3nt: TGTGCCACCAGCAGAGCAGTGGGACAGGGTGTAACTGAAGCTTTCTTT; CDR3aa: CATSRAVGQGVTEAFF
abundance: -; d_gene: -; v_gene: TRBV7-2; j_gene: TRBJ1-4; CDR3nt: TGTGCCAGCAGCTCTGAAACAGGGTTTGTTGAAAAACTGTTTTTT; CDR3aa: CASSSETGFVEKLFF
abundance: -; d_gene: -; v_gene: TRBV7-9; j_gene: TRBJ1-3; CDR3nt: TGTGCCAGCAGCTTAGAAGGCAGGGGACCAATATATTTT; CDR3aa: CASSLEGRGPIYF
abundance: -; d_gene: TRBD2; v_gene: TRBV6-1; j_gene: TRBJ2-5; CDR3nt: TGTGCCAGCAGTGAAGAAGCGGGGGGGCAAGAGACCCAGTACTTC; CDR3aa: CASSEEAGGQETQYF
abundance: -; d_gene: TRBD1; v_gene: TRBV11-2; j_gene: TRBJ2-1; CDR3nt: TGTGCCAGCAGCCCCGGGACAGCGAAACTCTACAATGAGCAGTTCTTC; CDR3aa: CASSPGTAKLYNEQFF
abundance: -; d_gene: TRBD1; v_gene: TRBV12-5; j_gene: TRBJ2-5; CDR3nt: TGTGCTAGTGGTCTCGGACAGGGAAGAGAGACCCAGTACTTC; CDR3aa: CASGLGQGRETQYF
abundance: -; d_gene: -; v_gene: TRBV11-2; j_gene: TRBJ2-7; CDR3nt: TGTGCCACCCACACCAGGGGAAGCGAGCAGTACTTC; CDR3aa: CATHTRGSEQYF
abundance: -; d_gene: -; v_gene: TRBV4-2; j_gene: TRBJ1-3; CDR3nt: TGTGCCAGCAGCCAAGATGATCGGAGTATCTCTGGAAACACCATATATTTT; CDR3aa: CASSQDDRSISGNTIYF
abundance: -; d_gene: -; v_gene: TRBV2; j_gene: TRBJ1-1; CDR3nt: TGTGCCAGCAGTGACAGGGTAGGAGCTTTCTTT; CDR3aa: CASSDRVGAFF
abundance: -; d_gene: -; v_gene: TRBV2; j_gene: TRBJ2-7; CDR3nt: TGTGCCAGCAGTGAAAAGCAGGCGGGCCTATACTACGAGCAGTACTTC; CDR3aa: CASSEKQAGLYYEQYF
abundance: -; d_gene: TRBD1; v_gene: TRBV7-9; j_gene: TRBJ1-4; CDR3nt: TGTGCCAGCAGCTTGAAGGGCCCAGGGGGACAAAAACTGTTTTTT; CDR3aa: CASSLKGPGGQKLFF
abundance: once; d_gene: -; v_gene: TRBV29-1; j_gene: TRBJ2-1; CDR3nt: TGCAGCGGTCCGGAGGAGATGGACAATGAGCAGTTCTTC; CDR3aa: CSGPEEMDNEQFF
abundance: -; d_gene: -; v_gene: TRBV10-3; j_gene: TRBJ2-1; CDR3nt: TGTGCCATCAGTGGCCCCACTGGAGAGCATATCAACAATGAGCAGTTCTTC; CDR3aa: CAISGPTGEHINNEQFF
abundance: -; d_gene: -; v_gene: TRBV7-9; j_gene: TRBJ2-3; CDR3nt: TGTGCCAGCAGCGCGCCGGTCACAGGACCTAGCACAGATACGCAGTATTTT; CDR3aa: CASSAPVTGPSTDTQYF
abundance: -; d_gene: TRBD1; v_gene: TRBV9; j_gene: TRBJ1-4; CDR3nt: TGTGCCAGCAGCGGGACACAGGGGGCTAATGAAAAACTGTTTTTT; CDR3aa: CASSGTQGANEKLFF
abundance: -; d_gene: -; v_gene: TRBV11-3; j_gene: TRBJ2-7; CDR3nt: TGTGCCAGCAGCTTAGTCAGGGGCGCATCGCAGTACTTC; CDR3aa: CASSLVRGASQYF
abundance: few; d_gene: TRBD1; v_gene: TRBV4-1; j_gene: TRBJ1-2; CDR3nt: TGCGCCAGCAGCCACGGTGGACAGGCCTATGGCTACACCTTC; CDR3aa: CASSHGGQAYGYTF
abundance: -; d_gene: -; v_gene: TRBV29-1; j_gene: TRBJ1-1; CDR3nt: TGCAGCTTACAGGCCGGGACAATGGGAGCTTTCTTT; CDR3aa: CSLQAGTMGAFF
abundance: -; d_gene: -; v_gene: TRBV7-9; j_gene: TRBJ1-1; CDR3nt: TGTGCCAGCAGCTTTGCCCCAGGGAACACTGAAGCTTTCTTT; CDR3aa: CASSFAPGNTEAFF
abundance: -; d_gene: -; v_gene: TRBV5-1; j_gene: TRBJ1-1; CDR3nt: TGCGCCAGCAGGATGGGCGGGTACACTGAAGCTTTCTTT; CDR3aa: CASRMGGYTEAFF
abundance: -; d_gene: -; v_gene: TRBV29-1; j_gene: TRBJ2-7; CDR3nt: TGCAGCGTTGTGGCACAGGCCTACGAGCAGTACTTC; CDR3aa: CSVVAQAYEQYF
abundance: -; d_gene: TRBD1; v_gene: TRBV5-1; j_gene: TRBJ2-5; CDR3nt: TGCGCCAGCAGCTTGGGAAGAAGACAGGGGGGTGGGGAGACCCAGTACTTC; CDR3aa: CASSLGRRQGGGETQYF
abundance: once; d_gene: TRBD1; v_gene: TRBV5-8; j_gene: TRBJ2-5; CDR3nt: TGTGCCAGCAGCAAAGGACAGGGGAAAGAGACCCAGTACTTC; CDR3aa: CASSKGQGKETQYF
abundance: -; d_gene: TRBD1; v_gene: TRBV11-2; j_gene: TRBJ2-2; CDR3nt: TGTGCCAGCCAGCGGGACAGGGGAAACACCGGGGAGCTGTTTTTT; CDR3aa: CASQRDRGNTGELFF
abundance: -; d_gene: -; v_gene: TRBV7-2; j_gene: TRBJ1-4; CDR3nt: TGTGCCAGCAGCCCGGGCGGGTCTAATGAAAAACTGTTTTTT; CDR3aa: CASSPGGSNEKLFF
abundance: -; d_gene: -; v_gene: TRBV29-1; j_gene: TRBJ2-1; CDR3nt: TGCAGCGTTGTAAAGGGGTGGGATGAGCAGTTCTTC; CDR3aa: CSVVKGWDEQFF
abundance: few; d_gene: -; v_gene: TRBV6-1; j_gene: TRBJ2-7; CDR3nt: TGTGCCAGCAGTGAAGCACACAGCTCCTACGAGCAGTACTTC; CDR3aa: CASSEAHSSYEQYF
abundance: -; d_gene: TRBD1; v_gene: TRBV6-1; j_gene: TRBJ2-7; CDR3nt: TGTGCCACCCCGGGACAGAACTTCTACGAGCAGTACTTC; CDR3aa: CATPGQNFYEQYF
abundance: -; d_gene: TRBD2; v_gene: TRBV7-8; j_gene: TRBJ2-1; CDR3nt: TGTGCCAGCAGCTTAGTGGATAGCGGGGGAACAAATGAGCAGTTCTTC; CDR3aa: CASSLVDSGGTNEQFF
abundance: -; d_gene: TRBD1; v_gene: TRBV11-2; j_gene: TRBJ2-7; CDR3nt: TGTGCCAGCAGCTTATTGGGACAGGGGGCAGGCGAGCAGTACTTC; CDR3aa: CASSLLGQGAGEQYF
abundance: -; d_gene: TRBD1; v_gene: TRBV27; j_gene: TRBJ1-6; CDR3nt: TGTGCCAGCAGTCGCCAGACAGGGGACAATTCACCCCTCCACTTT; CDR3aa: CASSRQTGDNSPLHF
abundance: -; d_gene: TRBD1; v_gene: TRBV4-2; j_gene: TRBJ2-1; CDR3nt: TGTGCCAGCAGCCAAGATCAGGGGGCAGGGGAGCAGTTCTTC; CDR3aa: CASSQDQGAGEQFF
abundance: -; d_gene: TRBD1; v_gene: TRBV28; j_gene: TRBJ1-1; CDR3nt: TGTGCCAGCAGCTACCAAGACAGGGCACTCGGAGCTTTCTTT; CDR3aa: CASSYQDRALGAFF
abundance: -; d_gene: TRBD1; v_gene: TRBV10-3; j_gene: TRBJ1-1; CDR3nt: TGTGCCAGTGAGACAGGGCCCGAAAACACTGAAGCTTTCTTT; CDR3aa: CASETGPENTEAFF
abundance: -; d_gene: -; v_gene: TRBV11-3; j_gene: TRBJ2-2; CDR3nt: TGTGCCAGCAGCTTAGATGCGAGGAGTGCCGGGGAGCTGTTTTTT; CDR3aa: CASSLDARSAGELFF
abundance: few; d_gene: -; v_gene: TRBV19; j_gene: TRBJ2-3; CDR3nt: TGTGCCACCCTAGGCAGATACACAGATACGCAGTATTTT; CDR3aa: CATLGRYTDTQYF
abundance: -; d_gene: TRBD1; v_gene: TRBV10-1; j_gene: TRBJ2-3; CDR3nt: TGCGCCAGCAGTGTTACAGGGGGAACAGATACGCAGTATTTT; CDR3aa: CASSVTGGTDTQYF
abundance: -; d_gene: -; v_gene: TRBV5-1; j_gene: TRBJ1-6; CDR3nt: TGCGCCAGCAGCCTCGGGGAGGGGAAATCCTCACCCCTCCACTTT; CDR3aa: CASSLGEGKSSPLHF